Each of the 6 T cell receptor beta chains below was sequenced from the same sample in a study of human T cells and chemical hapten exposure. Each CDR3 protein is one row after TCRdb ran MiXCR on the RACE reads. This table holds around 340,000 distinct CDR3 sequences, under 9% found once. Time point given: patch test 1, 2 weeks after DPC sensitization. Documented treatment: therapeutic diphenylcyclopropenone sensitization with weekly scalp DPC. This specimen was whole blood, taken in connection with sensitization to the hapten diphenylcyclopropenone (DPC). Receptor source: a woman younger than 30 with alopecia areata. Some clones in this sample may be carry-over from other donors' samples.

About this clonotype: An end of the junction differs from the germline gene, which may be a read error. The V and J genes are TRBV7-2 and TRBJ2-5; maybe TRBD2 (5 bases). The CDR3 covers 14 residues. CDR1 and CDR2 (germline): SGHTA, FQGNSA. CDR3 DNA: TGTGCCAGCACCTTAGCGTACGGTAGTGAGACCCAGTACTTC. It is translated as CASTLAYGSETQYF. The whole variable domain, remainder taken from reference TRBV7-2 and TRBJ2-5, is GAGVSQSPSNKVTEKGKDVELRCDPISGHTALYWYRQSLGQGLEFLIYFQGNSAPDKSGLPSDRFSAERTGGSVSTLTIQRTQQEDSAVYLCASTLAYGSETQYFGPGTRLLVL.

A few counts support this clonotype. This sequence joins TRBV7-9 and TRBJ1-1; D unclear. Germline-derived CDR1 and CDR2 are SEHNR and FQNEAQ (reference sequence). Trimming removed 7 bases from V and 3 bases from J, with 9 bases in between. The CDR3 runs 12 residues. CDR3 loop: CASNRVHTEAFF. The CDR3 coding sequence is TGTGCCAGCAACCGGGTGCACACTGAAGCTTTCTTT.

The chain links TRBV6-5 to TRBJ1-2; maybe TRBD1 (6 bases). Germline loops: CDR1 MNHEY, CDR2 SVGAGI. CDR3 length equals 15 residues. Trimming cost V 0 bases and J 1 base, with 9 bases left between them. CDR3 coding DNA: TGTGCCAGCAGTTACTCGCAACAGGGTAACTATGGCTACACCTTC. Protein: CASSYSQQGNYGYTF.

The rearrangement uses TRBV7-8 and TRBJ2-5; D ambiguous. Germline loops: CDR1 SGHVS, CDR2 FQNEAQ. This CDR3 contains 12 residues. The V end was cut by 5 bases, the J end by 4 bases, with 8 bases between. This chain's CDR3 is CASSRSGETQYF. As DNA, the CDR3 is TGTGCCAGCAGCCGATCTGGAGAGACCCAGTACTTC.

In its sample, this clonotype was seen many times. V gene TRBV9 combines with J gene TRBJ1-2, with D unresolved. This CDR3 is built from 16 residues. CDR1 and CDR2 from the germline V gene are SGDLS and YYNGEE. V was shortened by 4 bases and J by 4 bases, with 20 bases between the two germline ends. Written as DNA, the CDR3 is TGTGCCAGCAGCCCGTGGCCCAAGACTAAGGGCTATGGCTACACCTTC. Translated: CASSPWPKTKGYGYTF.

This clonotype was recorded many times. The gene calls are TRBV10-3 and TRBJ2-3; possibly TRBD2 for D (6 bases). The V gene's germline CDR1 is ENHRY and CDR2 SYGVKD. Trimming removed 2 bases at V and 3 bases at J, with 15 bases between. The CDR3 is made up of 16 amino acids. CDR3 nucleotides: TGTGCCATCAGTGAGGAGGGGACTCCGAGAACAGATACGCAGTATTTT. Its protein is CAISEEGTPRTDTQYF.